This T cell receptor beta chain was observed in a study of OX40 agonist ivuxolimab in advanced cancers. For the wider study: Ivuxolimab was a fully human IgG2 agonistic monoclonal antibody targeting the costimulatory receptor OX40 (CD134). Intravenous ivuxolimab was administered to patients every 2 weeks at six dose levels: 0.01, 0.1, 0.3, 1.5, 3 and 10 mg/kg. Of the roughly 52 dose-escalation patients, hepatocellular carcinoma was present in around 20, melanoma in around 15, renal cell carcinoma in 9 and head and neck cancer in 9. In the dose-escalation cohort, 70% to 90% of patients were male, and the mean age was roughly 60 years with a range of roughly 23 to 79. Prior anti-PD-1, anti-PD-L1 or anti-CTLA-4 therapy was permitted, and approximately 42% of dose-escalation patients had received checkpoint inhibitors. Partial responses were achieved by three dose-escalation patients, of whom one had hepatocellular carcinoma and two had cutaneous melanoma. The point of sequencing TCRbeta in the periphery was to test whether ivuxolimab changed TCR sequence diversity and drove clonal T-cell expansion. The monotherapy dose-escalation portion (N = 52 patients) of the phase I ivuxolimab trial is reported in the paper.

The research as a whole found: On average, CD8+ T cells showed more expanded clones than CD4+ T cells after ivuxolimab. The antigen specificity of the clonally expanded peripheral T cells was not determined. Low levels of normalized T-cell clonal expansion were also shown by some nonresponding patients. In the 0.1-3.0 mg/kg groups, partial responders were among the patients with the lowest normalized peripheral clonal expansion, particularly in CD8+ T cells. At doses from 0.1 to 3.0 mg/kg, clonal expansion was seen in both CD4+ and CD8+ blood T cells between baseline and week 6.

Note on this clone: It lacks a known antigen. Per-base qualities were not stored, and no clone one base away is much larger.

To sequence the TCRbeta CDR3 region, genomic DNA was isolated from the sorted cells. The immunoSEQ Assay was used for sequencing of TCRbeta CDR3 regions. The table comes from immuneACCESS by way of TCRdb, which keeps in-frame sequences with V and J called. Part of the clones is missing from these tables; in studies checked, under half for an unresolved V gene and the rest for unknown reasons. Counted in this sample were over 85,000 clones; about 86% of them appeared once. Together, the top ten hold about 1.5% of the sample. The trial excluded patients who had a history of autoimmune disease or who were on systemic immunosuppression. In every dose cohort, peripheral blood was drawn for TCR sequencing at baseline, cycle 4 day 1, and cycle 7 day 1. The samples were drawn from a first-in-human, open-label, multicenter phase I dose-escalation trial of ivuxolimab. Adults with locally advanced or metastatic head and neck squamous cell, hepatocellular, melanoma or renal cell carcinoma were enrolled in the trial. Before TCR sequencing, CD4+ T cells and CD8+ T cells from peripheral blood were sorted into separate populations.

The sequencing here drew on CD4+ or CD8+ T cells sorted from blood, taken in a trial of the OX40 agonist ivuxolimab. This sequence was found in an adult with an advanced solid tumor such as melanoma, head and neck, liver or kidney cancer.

The DNA sequence reads TGTGCCAGCAGCTTAACAGGTCTAGCGGGAGCTGGGGCCAACGTCCTGACTTTC. Its protein is CASSLTGLAGAGANVLTF. The rearranged segments are TRBV7-2 and TRBJ2-6; the junction holds 10 bases that match TRBD2. CDR1 is given as SGHTA and CDR2 as FQGNSA, both from the germline V gene. The CDR3 spans 18 residues, from the cysteine through the phenylalanine. Of the read, only the CDR3 DNA is kept; its 54 bases are in frame from base 1. V ends up 2 bases short and J 2 bases short, with an unmatched junction base count of 6.